This is a list of T cell receptor beta chains from one sample in a study of T-cell memory formation after mild COVID-19. TCRdb processed the 5' RACE reads anew with MiXCR; each CDR3 protein has one entry. The table records 75,000 to 95,000 distinct CDR3 sequences, about 13% of them present only once. What was sequenced was PBMCs or a T cell subset sorted from them (not recorded which). These receptors all come from an adult woman who had mild COVID-19 (a few samples of this study predate the infection). Cell type and time point are not known. CDR3s include the opening cysteine and the closing phenylalanine or tryptophan. D genes are given only for firm matches. Clone size is not always given. Where it is, it says once, few, many or a class for expanded clones.

TRBV12-3/TRBV12-4,NA,NA,TRBJ2-5,TGTGCCAGCAGTTATCGGCAGGGTCCTAGTAGGGAGACCCAGTACTTC,CASSYRQGPSRETQYF
TRBV7-3,many,NA,TRBJ2-5,TGTGCCAGCAGCCCGGACCCGTACAGTAAAGAGACCCAGTACTTC,CASSPDPYSKETQYF
TRBV6-2/TRBV6-3,NA,TRBD2,TRBJ2-3,TGTGCCAGCAGATCCGGACTAGCGGGCCTATCAAGCACAGATACGCAGTATTTT,CASRSGLAGLSSTDTQYF
TRBV27,NA,NA,TRBJ2-7,TGTGCCAGCAGCTCCTTCCCCCGGGACACTACCTACGAGCAGTACTTC,CASSSFPRDTTYEQYF
TRBV4-1,few,NA,TRBJ1-2,TGCGCCAGCAGCCAGGAACCAGGGAATCCAAACTATGGCTACACCTTC,CASSQEPGNPNYGYTF
TRBV7-6,NA,NA,TRBJ1-1,TGTGCCAGCAGACTGGGGATGAACACTGAAGCTTTCTTT,CASRLGMNTEAFF
TRBV30,many,TRBD1,TRBJ2-7,TGTGCCTGGAGTTGGGGACAGCCCTTGGGGGAGCAGTACTTC,CAWSWGQPLGEQYF
TRBV6-6,NA,NA,TRBJ1-1,TGTGCCAGCAGGCCTCTCCTCCCTGGGGGGGTCACTGAAGCTTTCTTT,CASRPLLPGGVTEAFF
TRBV9,few,NA,TRBJ2-7,TGTGCCAGCAGCGAGTCGAACACACCCTACGAGCAGTACTTC,CASSESNTPYEQYF
TRBV12-3/TRBV12-4,NA,NA,TRBJ1-2,TGTGCCAGCAGTTTCAGTCTGGGGATGGACACCTTC,CASSFSLGMDTF
TRBV7-9,NA,TRBD1,TRBJ2-7,TGTGCCAGCAGCGGCAACAGGGGTGAGCAGTACTTC,CASSGNRGEQYF
TRBV11-3,few,TRBD2,TRBJ2-1,TGTGCCAGCAGCTTAGGGACTAGCGGGATAAATGAGCAGTTCTTC,CASSLGTSGINEQFF
TRBV27,few,NA,TRBJ2-7,TGTGCCAGCAGTTTAGGACCGCCTTACGAGCAGTACTTC,CASSLGPPYEQYF
TRBV5-1,few,NA,TRBJ2-3,TGCGCCAGCAGCTTGTACTACAGAAACACAGATACGCAGTATTTT,CASSLYYRNTDTQYF
TRBV28,NA,NA,TRBJ1-2,TGTGCCAGCAGTGCATCCCTCTATGGCTACACCTTC,CASSASLYGYTF
TRBV4-2,few,TRBD2,TRBJ2-1,TGTGCCAGCAGCCAAGAGCGGGGGGGCTTCAATGAGCAGTTCTTC,CASSQERGGFNEQFF
TRBV7-9,NA,TRBD1,TRBJ1-2,TGTGCCAGCAGCTACGGACAGGGGGCAGGCAACTATGGCTACACCTTC,CASSYGQGAGNYGYTF
TRBV5-1,few,TRBD1,TRBJ2-7,TGCGCCAGCAGAGCCTGGACAGGGGGCTACGAGCAGTACTTC,CASRAWTGGYEQYF
TRBV11-3,NA,NA,TRBJ1-1,TGTGCCAGCAGCCCTCCCGGACGGCTGAACACTGAAGCTTTCTTT,CASSPPGRLNTEAFF
TRBV14,NA,NA,TRBJ2-7,TGTGCCAGCAGCCAAGATATGGCAGATGAGCAGTACTTC,CASSQDMADEQYF
TRBV19,few,NA,TRBJ2-7,TGTGCCAGTAGTATTGGCCATCGGGAGCAGTACTTC,CASSIGHREQYF
TRBV30,NA,NA,TRBJ2-1,TGTGCCTGGAGTGTATCTTCCGAGCAGTTCTTC,CAWSVSSEQFF
TRBV5-1,NA,TRBD1,TRBJ2-1,TGCGCCAGCAGCTCGGGACAGGGTGCACCCAATGAGCAGTTCTTC,CASSSGQGAPNEQFF
TRBV5-6,few,NA,TRBJ1-2,TGTGCCAGCAGCTTGGCCTCCGGGGATGGCGATGGCTACACCTTC,CASSLASGDGDGYTF
TRBV5-1,many,TRBD1,TRBJ2-4,TGCGCCAGCAGCTCCACGACAGGGGGGAACATTCAGTACTTC,CASSSTTGGNIQYF
TRBV12-3/TRBV12-4,NA,NA,TRBJ2-2,TGTGCCAGCAGTTTCTTATACCAGGGGAAAAACACCGGGGAGCTGTTTTTT,CASSFLYQGKNTGELFF
TRBV27,few,TRBD2,TRBJ2-3,TGTGCCAGCAGTTTATCGTTAAGACTAGCGGACACAGATACGCAGTATTTT,CASSLSLRLADTDTQYF
TRBV20-1,NA,TRBD1,TRBJ2-1,TGCAGTGCTGGGACAGGGACTTACATCGATGAGCAGTTCTTC,CSAGTGTYIDEQFF
TRBV12-3/TRBV12-4,NA,NA,TRBJ1-2,TGTGCCAGCAGTGAACGGACAGTCTCTAACTATGGCTACACCTTC,CASSERTVSNYGYTF
TRBV12-3/TRBV12-4,few,NA,TRBJ2-7,TGTGCCAGCAGTTTTGGGGCTACCTACGAGCAGTACTTC,CASSFGATYEQYF
TRBV30,NA,TRBD1,TRBJ2-7,TGTGCCTGGGATACAGGGGGCGCTACGAGGGAGCAGTACTTC,CAWDTGGATREQYF
TRBV12-3/TRBV12-4,NA,NA,TRBJ2-7,TGTGCCAGCAGTTTATCACAGGCTTCCTACGAGCAGTACTTC,CASSLSQASYEQYF
TRBV6-5,NA,NA,TRBJ2-5,TGTGCCAGCAGTTATTCGGCAGGTTGGCAAGAGACCCAGTACTTC,CASSYSAGWQETQYF
TRBV29-1,few,TRBD1,TRBJ2-1,TGCAGCGTTGAAGATGGGACAGGGGTAGGGAATGAGCAGTTCTTC,CSVEDGTGVGNEQFF
TRBV7-9,many,NA,TRBJ2-1,TGTGCCAGCAGCTCCCTGATGAATGAGCAGTTCTTC,CASSSLMNEQFF
TRBV6-5,NA,NA,TRBJ2-1,TGTGCCAGCACTTCTAGTTACAATGAGCAGTTCTTC,CASTSSYNEQFF
TRBV27,NA,NA,TRBJ1-1,TGTGCCAGCAGTTTAGGGGCGGACCTGGGCACTGAAGCTTTCTTT,CASSLGADLGTEAFF
TRBV6-6,few,TRBD1,TRBJ1-2,TGTGCCAGCAGTTACGGGGACAGGGTTGAATATGGCTACACCTTC,CASSYGDRVEYGYTF
TRBV15,NA,NA,TRBJ2-6,TGTGCCACCAGCAGAGACCCTTCACGGACACACTCTTCTGGGGCCAACGTCCTGACTTTC,CATSRDPSRTHSSGANVLTF
TRBV5-6,few,NA,TRBJ1-2,TGTGCCAGCAGCTTGATTGGGGACAACTATGGCTACACCTTC,CASSLIGDNYGYTF
TRBV5-1,few,NA,TRBJ1-2,TGCGCCAGCAGCTCGCTAGGGAATGATGGCTACACCTTC,CASSSLGNDGYTF
TRBV7-6,few,NA,TRBJ2-3,TGTGCCAGCAGCCCCACCCTGGCGACAGGTACAGATACGCAGTATTTT,CASSPTLATGTDTQYF
TRBV28,NA,TRBD1,TRBJ2-7,TGTGCCAGCAGGCAAGGGACAGGGGATTCCTACGAGCAGTACTTC,CASRQGTGDSYEQYF